Listed here are 2 T cell receptor beta chains from one sample, sequenced in a study of blood T cell repertoires in COVID-19 (dated by TCRdb to the early 2020s). Library preparation used the immunoSEQ multiplex PCR assay. In its TCRdb copy, this immuneACCESS table keeps in-frame sequences only and misses some clones. Where compared with another copy, unresolved V genes explain less than half of these, and the others have no known cause. The sample table holds roughly 250,000 clones, of which approximately 85% were seen once. Of the sample, roughly 0.87% is held by the ten largest clones. The sequenced sample consisted of peripheral blood. The source of these receptors is a human donor with COVID-19, enrolled during active disease. The donor label of this sample is uncertain.

V and J are TRBV4-1 and TRBJ2-5; D ambiguous. The CDR3 is made up of 13 amino acids. Looked up from germline, CDR1 is MGHRA and CDR2 is YSYEKL. V lost 1 base to trimming and J lost 2 bases, with 5 bases between them. As DNA, the CDR3 is TGCGCCAGCAGCCAAGTCAGGCAAGAGACCCAGTACTTC. Translating it yields CASSQVRQETQYF.

J is TRBJ1-2 and V is TRBV6-5, with D tentatively TRBD1 (6 bases). CDR1 and CDR2 (germline): MNHEY, SVGAGI. This CDR3 spans 13 amino acids. V lost 7 bases, J lost 5 bases, and 14 bases lay in between. DNA of the CDR3: TGTGCCAGCACGTCAAGGACAGCTTATGGCTACACCTTC. Protein product: CASTSRTAYGYTF.